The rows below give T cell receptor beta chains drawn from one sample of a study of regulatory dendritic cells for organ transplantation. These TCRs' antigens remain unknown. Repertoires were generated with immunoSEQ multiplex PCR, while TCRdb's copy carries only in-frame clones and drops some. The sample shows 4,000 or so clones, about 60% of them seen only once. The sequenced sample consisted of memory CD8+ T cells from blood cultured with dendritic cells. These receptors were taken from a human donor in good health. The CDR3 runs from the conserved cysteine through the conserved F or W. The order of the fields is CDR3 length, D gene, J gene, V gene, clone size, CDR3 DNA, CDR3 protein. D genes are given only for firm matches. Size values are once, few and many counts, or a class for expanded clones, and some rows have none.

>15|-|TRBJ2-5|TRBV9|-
TGTGCCAGCAGCCATGGAGGAGGGTCCCAAGAGACCCAGTACTTC
CASSHGGGSQETQYF
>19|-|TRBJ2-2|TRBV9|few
TGTGCCAGCAGCGTAGATTCCCCCGGGTCCCTAGCGAGCACCGGGGAGCTGTTTTTT
CASSVDSPGSLASTGELFF
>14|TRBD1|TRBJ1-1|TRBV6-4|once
TGTGCCAGCAGTGACTCCCAGGGGGGCGCTGAAGCTTTCTTT
CASSDSQGGAEAFF
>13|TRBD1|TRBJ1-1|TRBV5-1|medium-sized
TGCGCCAGCCGCATGGAGGGGGCAAATGAAGCTTTCTTT
CASRMEGANEAFF
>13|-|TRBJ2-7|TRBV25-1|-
TGTGCCAGCATTCCAGAGGGGGGGGCCGAGCAGTACTTC
CASIPEGGAEQYF
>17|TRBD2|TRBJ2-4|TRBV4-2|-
TGTGCCAGCAGCCAAGAATTGTCTAGCGGGGGGGTGAACATTCAGTACTTC
CASSQELSSGGVNIQYF
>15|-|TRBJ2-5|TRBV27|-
TGTGCCAGCAGTGGGGGGACCGTTACTCAAGAGACCCAGTACTTC
CASSGGTVTQETQYF
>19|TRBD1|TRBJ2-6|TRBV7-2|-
TGTGCCAGCAGCCCCTTTGTGGGACAGGGTCCGTCTGGGGCCAACGTCCTGACTTTC
CASSPFVGQGPSGANVLTF
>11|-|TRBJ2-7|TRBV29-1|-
TGCAGCGTTGATATCGGGTACGAGCAGTACTTC
CSVDIGYEQYF
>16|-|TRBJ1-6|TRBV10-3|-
TGTGCCATCAGTGGGGGGGAAAAGGGTTGGAATTCACCCCTCCACTTT
CAISGGEKGWNSPLHF
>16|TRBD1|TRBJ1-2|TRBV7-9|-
TGTGCCAGCAGCTTGACAGGGTTTGAGCCTAACTATGGCTACACCTTC
CASSLTGFEPNYGYTF